This T cell receptor (beta chain) was identified in a study of human T cells and chemical hapten exposure. One entry per CDR3 protein, called by TCRdb with MiXCR from the RACE reads. Among about 140,000 distinct CDR3 sequences listed, about 12% were seen once. CDR1 GTSNPN and CDR2 SVGIG come from the germline V gene (reference sequence). CDR3 length: 14 residues. Trimming took 3 bases from V and 2 from J; bases not matched to a gene: 5. Time point meaning: patch test 2, 6 weeks after DPC sensitization. Treatment given: therapeutic diphenylcyclopropenone sensitization with weekly scalp DPC. The chain combines TRBV30 with TRBJ2-7, with 9 bases that match TRBD1. The input for sequencing was whole blood, taken in connection with sensitization to the hapten diphenylcyclopropenone (DPC). This receptor was identified in a woman in her 50s with alopecia areata. Some clones in this sample may be carry-over from other donors' samples. The CDR3 region is CAWRGTGYPYEQYF. CDR3 coding DNA: TGTGCCTGGAGGGGGACAGGGTACCCCTACGAGCAGTACTTC.